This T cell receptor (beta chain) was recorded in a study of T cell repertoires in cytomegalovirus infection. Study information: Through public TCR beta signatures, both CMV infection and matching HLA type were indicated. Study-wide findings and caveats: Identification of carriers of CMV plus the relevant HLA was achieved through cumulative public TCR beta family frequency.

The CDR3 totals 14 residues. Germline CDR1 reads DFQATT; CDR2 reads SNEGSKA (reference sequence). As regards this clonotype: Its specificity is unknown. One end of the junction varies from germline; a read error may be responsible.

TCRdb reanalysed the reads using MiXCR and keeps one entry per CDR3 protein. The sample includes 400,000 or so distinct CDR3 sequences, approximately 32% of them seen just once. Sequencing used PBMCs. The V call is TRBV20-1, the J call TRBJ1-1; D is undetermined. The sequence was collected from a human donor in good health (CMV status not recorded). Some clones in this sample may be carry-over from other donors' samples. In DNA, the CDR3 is TGCAGTGCTAGCAACCCAATAAGGGCCACTGGAGCTTTCTTT. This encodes CSASNPIRATGAFF.